This TCR beta chain is drawn from a study of blood T cell repertoires in COVID-19. V dropped 0 bases and J dropped 7 bases, with 14 bases sitting between them. The germline CDR1 and CDR2 sequences are SGHDT and YYEEEE. This CDR3 region has 16 residues. The method was immunoSEQ multiplex PCR; TCRdb's version includes in-frame clones alone and lacks a portion of them. Among a few hundred thousand clones listed, around 90% were seen once. The clonotype was recovered from a woman aged 18-30 years who had recovered from COVID-19. Sequenced sample: PBMCs or T cells enriched from blood (not recorded which). The chain uses TRBV5-6 and TRBJ1-6, with D possibly TRBD1 on 5 matching bases. The CDR3 DNA is TGTGCCAGCAGCTTGGTAGGAGGGGTTAAAAATTCACCCCTCCACTTT. Protein: CASSLVGGVKNSPLHF.